The 6 T cell receptor beta chains reported below all come from one sample, sequenced in a study of long-term antiretroviral therapy in people with HIV. Researchers report immunoSEQ v3.0 was run at survey level. Clones were read by immunoSEQ multiplex PCR, and TCRdb kept only the in-frame ones, dropping some. The repertoire consists of about 20,000 clones, with roughly 84% occurring once and the leading ten covering 7% to 9.5%. The specimen was unsorted PBMCs, collected 1.2 years after starting antiretroviral therapy. These receptors all come from a woman in her forties with HIV.

V gene TRBV6-5 combines with J gene TRBJ2-7; perhaps TRBD2 as D (6 bases). V lost 0 bases and J lost 6, with 15 bases in between. Germline V CDR1 and CDR2: MNHEY, SVGAGI. The CDR3 has 15 amino acids. CDR3 loop: CASSYSYGRVIEQYF. DNA for the CDR3: TGTGCCAGCAGTTACTCCTACGGGAGAGTCATCGAGCAGTACTTC.

J is TRBJ1-1 and V is TRBV19; the match to TRBD1 covers 8 bases. This CDR3 spans 15 amino acids. Germline V CDR1 and CDR2: LNHDA, SQIVND (reference sequence). The J segment lost 1 base and the V segment lost 5 bases, leaving 6 bases of the junction unmatched. The CDR3 coding sequence is TGTGCCAGTAGTGTCGGACAGGGAACGAACACTGAAGCTTTCTTT. Its translation is CASSVGQGTNTEAFF.

V and J are TRBV7-2 and TRBJ1-2; a weak D match, TRBD1 (6 bases). CDR3 length equals 16 residues. The germline V and J ends were trimmed by 1 base and 2 bases, with 14 bases remaining between them. Germline CDR1 and CDR2: SGHTA and FQGNSA. CDR3 coding DNA: TGTGCCAGCAGCTTAGACAAGGCAGGGGCGAACTATGGCTACACCTTC. It encodes CASSLDKAGANYGYTF.

V is TRBV5-1 and J is TRBJ2-5; 9 bases map to TRBD1. The ends lost 2 bases at V and 5 bases at J; junction bases unmatched: 7. The germline gives CDR1 SGHRS, CDR2 YFSETQ. The CDR3 consists of 15 residues. CDR3 sequence: CASSLQGAVGETQYF. The DNA of the CDR3 is TGCGCCAGCAGCTTACAGGGGGCAGTCGGGGAGACCCAGTACTTC.

The chain links TRBV6-1 to TRBJ1-5; perhaps TRBD1 as D (5 bases). The CDR3 consists of 13 residues. V dropped 7 bases and J dropped 11 bases, with 18 bases sitting between them. CDR1 MNHNS and CDR2 SASEGT come from the germline V gene. CDR3 in DNA: TGTGCCAGCACCGGGACTGGCTTTGAGGCCCAGCATTTT. It specifies CASTGTGFEAQHF.

This rearrangement joins TRBV5-4 to TRBJ2-7; D gene ambiguous. Deletions cut 1 base from V and 4 bases from J, with 6 bases between. The CDR3 is made up of 12 amino acids. Germline V gene sequence: CDR1 SGHNT, CDR2 YYREEE (reference sequence). The DNA for the CDR3 is TGTGCCAGCAGCTTGAATGGATACGAGCAGTACTTC. Its protein is CASSLNGYEQYF.